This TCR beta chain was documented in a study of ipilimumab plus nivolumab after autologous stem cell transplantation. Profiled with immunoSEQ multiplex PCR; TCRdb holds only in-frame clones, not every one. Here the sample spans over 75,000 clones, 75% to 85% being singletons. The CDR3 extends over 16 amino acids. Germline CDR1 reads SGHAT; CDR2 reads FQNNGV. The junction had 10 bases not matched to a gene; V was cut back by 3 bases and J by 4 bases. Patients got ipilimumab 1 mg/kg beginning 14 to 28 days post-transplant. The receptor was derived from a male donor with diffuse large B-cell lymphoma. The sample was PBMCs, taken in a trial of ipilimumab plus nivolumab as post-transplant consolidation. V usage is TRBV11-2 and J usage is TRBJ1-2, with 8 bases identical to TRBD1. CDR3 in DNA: TGTGCCAGCAGCTTGGGATCAGGGGGCGCAGGCTATGGCTACACCTTC. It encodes CASSLGSGGAGYGYTF.